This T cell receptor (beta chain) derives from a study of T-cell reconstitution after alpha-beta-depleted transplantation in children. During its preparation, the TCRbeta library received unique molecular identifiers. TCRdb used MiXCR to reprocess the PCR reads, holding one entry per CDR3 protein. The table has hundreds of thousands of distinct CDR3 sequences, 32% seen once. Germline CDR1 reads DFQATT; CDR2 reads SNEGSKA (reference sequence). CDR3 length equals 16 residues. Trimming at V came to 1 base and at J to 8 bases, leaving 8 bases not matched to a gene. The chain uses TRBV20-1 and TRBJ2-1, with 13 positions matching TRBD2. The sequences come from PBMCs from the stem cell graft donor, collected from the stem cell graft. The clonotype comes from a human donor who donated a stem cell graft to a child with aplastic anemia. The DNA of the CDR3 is TGCAGTGCTAGAGGGCCGGGACTAGCGGGGCGTGATGAGCAGTTCTTC. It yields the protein CSARGPGLAGRDEQFF.